One and the same sample provided the 20 T cell receptor beta chains below, sequenced in a study of blood T cell repertoires in COVID-19 (dated by TCRdb to 2018 to 2020). Libraries were built with the immunoSEQ multiplex PCR assay. TCRdb provides this immuneACCESS table in a form limited to in-frame rearrangements. Some clones are lacking; in checked studies, under half of them reflect an unresolved V gene, and why the rest are absent is not known. The sample profile shows 250,000 to 400,000 clones; about nine tenths of them were found once. Together, the top ten hold less than 3% of the sample. Source material: peripheral blood. All receptors come from a young woman with COVID-19, enrolled during active disease.

This clone appeared a single time. This rearrangement joins TRBV27 to TRBJ2-7; 11 bases align to TRBD1. The germline V gene has CDR1 MNHEY and CDR2 SMNVEV (reference sequence). With V trimmed by 5 bases and J by 2 bases, 8 bases remained unmatched. This CDR3 comprises 16 residues. CDR3 amino acids: CASSNRDRGNPYEQYF. In DNA, the CDR3 is TGTGCCAGCAGTAACAGGGACAGGGGGAATCCCTACGAGCAGTACTTC.

J is TRBJ2-2 and V is TRBV10-3; 12 bases agree with TRBD1. CDR1 and CDR2 from the germline V gene are ENHRY and SYGVKD. This CDR3 spans 14 amino acids. Losses at the gene ends were 6 bases for V and 8 bases for J; bases not matched to a gene: 4. The CDR3 sequence is CAISRDRGQGELFF. The DNA of the CDR3 is TGTGCCATCAGCCGGGACAGGGGGCAAGGGGAGCTGTTTTTT.

The gene calls are TRBV5-1 and TRBJ1-1, with TRBD1 matching over 8 bases. The germline CDR1 and CDR2 sequences are SGHRS and YFSETQ. V gave up 1 base and J gave up 1 base; unmatched junction bases: 3. The CDR3 length is 15 residues. The DNA for the CDR3 is TGCGCCAGCAGCTTGTCGACAGGGGCGAACACTGAAGCTTTCTTT. It yields the protein CASSLSTGANTEAFF.

V is TRBV7-3 and J is TRBJ2-3; 7 bases agree with TRBD2. The CDR3 has 16 amino acids. CDR1 SGHTA and CDR2 FQGTGA come from the germline V gene. V lost 2 bases to trimming and J lost 1 base; unmatched junction nucleotides: 6. The CDR3, as DNA: TGTGCCAGCAGCTTATCTACTAGCGTGGGCACAGATACGCAGTATTTT. Protein product: CASSLSTSVGTDTQYF.

The chain recombines TRBV10-3 with TRBJ1-5; D possibly corresponds to TRBD1 (5 bases). This CDR3 has 15 residues. Per germline, CDR1 ENHRY and CDR2 SYGVKD. The V and J ends lost 2 bases and 7 bases respectively, with 15 bases between them. The CDR3 spells CAISEGQGLGQPQHF. Here the CDR3 DNA reads TGTGCCATCAGTGAGGGTCAGGGCCTTGGGCAGCCCCAGCATTTT.

The V and J genes are TRBV10-3 and TRBJ2-7; D gene ambiguous. V gave up 3 bases and J gave up 6 bases, with 15 bases separating them. The CDR3 has 14 amino acids. CDR1 and CDR2 (germline): ENHRY, SYGVKD. CDR3 residues: CAISDLLGPREQYF. Here the CDR3 DNA reads TGTGCCATCAGTGATTTGTTGGGCCCCCGCGAGCAGTACTTC.

The CDR3 region is CASGLAGGPEQFF. DNA for the CDR3: TGTGCCAGCGGACTAGCGGGAGGGCCCGAGCAGTTCTTC. V is TRBV7-9 and J is TRBJ2-1, with TRBD2 matching over 15 bases. The J segment lost 10 bases and the V segment lost 8 bases, leaving 3 bases of the junction unmatched. Germline CDR1 reads SEHNR; CDR2 reads FQNEAQ (reference sequence). The CDR3 runs to 13 residues.

V is TRBV6-5 and J is TRBJ2-7, with 8 bases lining up with TRBD1. Unmatched junction bases numbered 11, after V lost 10 bases and J lost 3 bases. Per the germline V gene, CDR1 is MNHEY and CDR2 is SVGAGI. The CDR3 runs to 14 residues. The CDR3 loop is CATSTGGSGYEQYF. DNA of the CDR3: TGTGCCACCTCAACAGGGGGATCGGGCTACGAGCAGTACTTC.

On this clone: The final CDR3 position lacks the conserved phenylalanine or tryptophan, pointing to a likely read error. The gene calls are TRBV30 and TRBJ1-5, with 7 nucleotides matching TRBD1. Losses at the gene ends were 3 bases for V and 4 bases for J; bases not matched to a gene: 6. CDR3 size: 14 residues. Germline V gene data show CDR1 as GTSNPN and CDR2 as SVGIG (reference sequence). The CDR3 DNA reads TGTGCCTGGAGCACCAGGGGGATGAATCAGCCCCAGCATCTT. It codes for CAWSTRGMNQPQHL.

DNA for the CDR3: TGTGCCAGCAGACGCGGGACAGACAATCAGCCCCAGCATTTT. It translates to CASRRGTDNQPQHF. The chain combines TRBV6-5 with TRBJ1-5; 7 nucleotides agree with TRBD1. J gave up 3 bases and V 6 bases, and 5 bases lay outside the gene matches. The CDR3 loop spans 14 amino acids. Germline V CDR1 and CDR2: MNHEY, SVGAGI.

This chain joins TRBV7-8 and TRBJ2-5, with 7 positions matching TRBD2. Germline V lookup: CDR1 SGHVS, CDR2 FQNEAQ. The CDR3 contains 13 residues. V trimming: 0 bases; J trimming: 5 bases; junction bases outside the gene matches: 0. CDR3 DNA sequence: TGTGCCAGCAGCTTAGCGGGAGGGGAGACCCAGTACTTC. Its translation is CASSLAGGETQYF.

The chain links TRBV11-3 to TRBJ2-1; weak D call: TRBD1 (5 bases). CDR1 SGHNT and CDR2 YENEEA come from the germline V gene. With 5 bases removed from V and 5 bases from J, the gap between germline ends came to 13 bases. This CDR3 comprises 14 residues. The CDR3 loop reads CASSIRAMDNEQFF. The CDR3 DNA sequence: TGTGCCAGCAGCATCAGGGCCATGGACAATGAGCAGTTCTTC.

This chain connects TRBV10-3 to TRBJ2-1, with 8 bases lining up with TRBD2. CDR1 ENHRY and CDR2 SYGVKD come from the germline V gene. The J segment lost 5 bases and the V segment lost 5 bases, leaving 11 bases of the junction unmatched. The CDR3 contains 16 residues. The DNA of the CDR3 is TGTGCCATCAGTCTAGCCGGGACTAGGGGTCACAATGAGCAGTTCTTC. Encoded protein: CAISLAGTRGHNEQFF.

The chain has TRBV28 and TRBJ2-7, with D possibly TRBD2 on 6 matching bases. The CDR3 has 11 residues. The V gene lost 6 bases and the J gene lost 3 bases, with 6 bases spanning the gap. Germline V gene data show CDR1 as MDHEN and CDR2 as SYDVKM. This CDR3 is CASRGGYEQYF. The CDR3 DNA is TGTGCCAGCAGGGGAGGCTACGAGCAGTACTTC.

The rearrangement uses TRBV10-1 and TRBJ2-1; 14 nucleotides align to TRBD2. J lost 8 bases, V lost 4 bases, and 13 bases had no gene match. The CDR3 runs 18 residues. Per germline, CDR1 WNHNN and CDR2 SYGVQD (reference sequence). Written as DNA, the CDR3 is TGCGCCAGCAGTGGCCCCAGGACTAGCGGGAGGAGAAGCGATGAGCAGTTCTTC. Its translation: CASSGPRTSGRRSDEQFF.

With regard to this clone: The identical CDR3 is also encoded by other nucleotide sequences in the sample. The chain uses TRBV3-1 (or the pseudogene TRBV3-2) and TRBJ2-2; D is perhaps TRBD2 (6 bases). From germline, CDR1 is LGHDT and CDR2 YNNKEL (reference sequence). The CDR3 has 14 residues. Trimming cost V 1 base and J 5 bases, with 8 bases left between them. In DNA form, the CDR3 reads TGTGCCAGCAGCCAAGGAGGAGGGACCGGGGAGCTGTTTTTT. Amino acid sequence: CASSQGGGTGELFF.

This chain links TRBV5-1 with TRBJ2-3, with 10 bases that match TRBD2. The CDR3 is made up of 16 amino acids. The trim removed 0 bases at V and 5 bases at J, leaving 6 bases unmatched. Germline loops: CDR1 SGHRS, CDR2 YFSETQ. The DNA of the CDR3 is TGCGCCAGCAGCTTGGACAGGACTAGCGGACAAGATACGCAGTATTTT. Its translation is CASSLDRTSGQDTQYF.

This clone was observed a single time. The chain recombines TRBV7-9 with TRBJ1-1; TRBD1 matches at 8 bases. The CDR3 sequence is 15 residues long. The trim removed 1 base at V and 6 bases at J, leaving 7 bases unmatched. Germline V gene sequence: CDR1 SEHNR, CDR2 FQNEAQ (reference sequence). The CDR3 bases are TGTGCCAGCAGCTTAGAAACAGGGGGATTCGCTGAAGCTTTCTTT. It is translated as CASSLETGGFAEAFF.

This clone was observed a handful of times. The genes are TRBV30 and TRBJ2-1; weak D call: TRBD2 (6 bases). V dropped 0 bases and J dropped 6 bases, with 12 bases sitting between them. CDR3 length: 14 amino acids. Germline V gives CDR1 GTSNPN, CDR2 SVGIG (reference sequence). The CDR3 loop is CAWSVGLLGNEQFF. In DNA form, the CDR3 reads TGTGCCTGGAGTGTTGGACTACTGGGCAATGAGCAGTTCTTC.

The chain recombines TRBV5-1 with TRBJ2-3, with TRBD2 matching over 8 bases. This CDR3 is built from 17 residues. Germline-derived CDR1 and CDR2 are SGHRS and YFSETQ. Unmatched junction bases numbered 6, after V lost 0 bases and J lost 0 bases. CDR3 bases: TGCGCCAGCAGCTTGGGTTGGTCTAGCGGGAGCACAGATACGCAGTATTTT. This translates into CASSLGWSSGSTDTQYF.